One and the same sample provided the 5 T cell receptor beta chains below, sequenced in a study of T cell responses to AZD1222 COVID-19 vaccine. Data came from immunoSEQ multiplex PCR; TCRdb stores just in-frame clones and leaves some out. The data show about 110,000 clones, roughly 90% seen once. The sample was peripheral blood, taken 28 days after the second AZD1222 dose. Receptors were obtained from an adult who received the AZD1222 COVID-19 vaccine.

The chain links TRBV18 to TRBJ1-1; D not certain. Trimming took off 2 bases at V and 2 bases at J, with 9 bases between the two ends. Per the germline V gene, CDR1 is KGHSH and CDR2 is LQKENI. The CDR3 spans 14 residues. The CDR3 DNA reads TGTGCCAGCTCACCAATATGGGGAAACACTGAAGCTTTCTTT. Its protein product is CASSPIWGNTEAFF.

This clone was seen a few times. CDR3 sequence reads: CASKNGQGSTEAFF. CDR3 DNA sequence: TGTGCCAGCAAGAACGGACAGGGGAGTACTGAAGCTTTCTTT. V gene TRBV11-3 combines with J gene TRBJ1-1; TRBD1 aligns across 9 bases. V trimming: 7 bases; J trimming: 5 bases; junction bases outside the gene matches: 8. CDR1 SGHNT and CDR2 YENEEA come from the germline V gene. The CDR3 sequence is 14 residues long. Filled out from reference TRBV11-3 and TRBJ1-1, the complete variable domain reads EAGVVQSPRYKIIEKKQPVAFWCNPISGHNTLYWYLQNLGQGPELLIRYENEEAVDDSQLPKDRFSAERLKGVDSTLKIQPAELGDSAVYLCASKNGQGSTEAFFGQGTRLTVV.

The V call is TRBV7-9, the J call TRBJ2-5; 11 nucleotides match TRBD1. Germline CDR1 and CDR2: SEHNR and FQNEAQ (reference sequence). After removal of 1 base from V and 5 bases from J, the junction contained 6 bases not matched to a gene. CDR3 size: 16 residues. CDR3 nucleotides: TGTGCCAGCAGCTTAGTGGACAGGGGGCTTCAGGAGACCCAGTACTTC. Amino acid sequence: CASSLVDRGLQETQYF. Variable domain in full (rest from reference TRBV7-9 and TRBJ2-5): DTGVSQNPRHKITKRGQNVTFRCDPISEHNRLYWYRQTLGQGPEFLTYFQNEAQLEKSRLLSDRFSAERPKGSFSTLEIQRTEQGDSAMYLCASSLVDRGLQETQYFGPGTRLLVL.

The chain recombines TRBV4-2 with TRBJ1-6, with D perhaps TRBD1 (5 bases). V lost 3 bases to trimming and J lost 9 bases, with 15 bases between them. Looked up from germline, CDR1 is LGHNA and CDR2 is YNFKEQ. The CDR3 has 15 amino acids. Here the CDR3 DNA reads TGTGCCAGCAGCCATTCTGAGGATGGGGGTTCACCCCTCCACTTT. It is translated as CASSHSEDGGSPLHF.

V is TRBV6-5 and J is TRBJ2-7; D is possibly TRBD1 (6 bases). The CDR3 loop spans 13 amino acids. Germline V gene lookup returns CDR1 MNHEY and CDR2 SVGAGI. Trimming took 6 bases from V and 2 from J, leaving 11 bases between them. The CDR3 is CASRQGIPYEQYF. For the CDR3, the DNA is TGTGCCAGCAGACAGGGCATCCCCTACGAGCAGTACTTC.